This passage covers 13 T cell receptor beta chains from one sample sequenced in a study of CD8 T cells in ankylosing spondylitis (dated by TCRdb to about 2017). Libraries were constructed by 5' RACE. Sequenced using an Illumina HiSeq 2500. TCRdb ran its own pipeline on the public reads, namely fastp trimming at Q25 and MiXCR clone calling, and kept in-frame beta chains. Rows with one shared CDR3 protein collapse into an entry with the most common genes and DNA. This sample comprises under 450,000 distinct CDR3 sequences, approximately 17% of them detected only once. The top ten clonotypes cover over 1% of the sample. Their target antigens are unknown. Study-wide conclusions, independent of this receptor: A TCR beta motif of roughly 8 highly homologous amino acid variants appeared characteristic of blood from ankylosing spondylitis patients.

Sequencing used blood, either unsorted or a sorted T cell fraction (not recorded which). Source of these receptors: a male donor with ankylosing spondylitis.

The J gene is TRBJ2-3, the V gene TRBV4-1; the D call may be TRBD1 or TRBD2 (6 bases each). From germline, CDR1 is MGHRA and CDR2 YSYEKL. Deletions cut 0 bases from V and 3 bases from J, with 10 bases between. This CDR3 spans 15 amino acids. The CDR3 region has the DNA TGCGCCAGCAGCCAAGATGAGGGGGGAACAGATACGCAGTATTTT. This encodes CASSQDEGGTDTQYF.

This clonotype has a count of ten or more. The chain recombines TRBV12-3 or TRBV12-4 with TRBJ2-2; D tentatively fits TRBD1 or TRBD2 (5 bases each). The CDR3 sequence is 17 residues long. Trimming took off 4 bases at V and 0 bases at J, with 15 bases between the two ends. CDR3 coding DNA: TGTGCCAGCAGTTCCCGGTGGGGGACCGCGAACACCGGGGAGCTGTTTTTT. Its protein product is CASSSRWGTANTGELFF.

V and J are TRBV11-2 and TRBJ2-1; D may be TRBD1 (5 bases). This CDR3 region has 16 residues. Trimming left V 4 bases short and J 6 bases short, with 19 bases between. CDR1 is SGHAT, CDR2 FQNNGV, per germline. CDR3 bases: TGTGCCAGCAGCTGGGTTAAAGGGGCCCTTGGCAATGAGCAGTTCTTC. Translated: CASSWVKGALGNEQFF.

This clonotype was picked up a small number of times. The chain combines TRBV15 with TRBJ1-4; D unresolved. Germline-derived CDR1 and CDR2 are LNHNV and YYDKDF (reference sequence). Trimming stripped 0 bases from V and 0 bases from J, with 8 bases between. CDR3 length equals 16 residues. The CDR3 loop is CATSREMTTTNEKLFF. The CDR3 nucleotides are TGTGCCACCAGCAGAGAAATGACAACAACTAATGAAAAACTGTTTTTT.

Only a few counts were recorded for this clonotype. The genes are TRBV3-1 and TRBJ1-2; 9 nucleotides align to TRBD1. This CDR3 contains 15 residues. J was trimmed by 7 bases and V by 6 bases; bases with no gene match: 12. The germline CDR1 and CDR2 sequences are LGHDT and YNNKEL (reference sequence). The CDR3 loop reads CASRPSGQGRGGYTF. DNA for the CDR3: TGTGCCAGCAGACCCTCGGGACAGGGTCGTGGTGGCTACACCTTC.

The chain carries TRBV6-1 and TRBJ1-2; 9 bases are shared with TRBD1. V trimming: 7 bases; J trimming: 7 bases; junction bases outside the gene matches: 13. Germline assignment: CDR1 MNHNS and CDR2 SASEGT. This CDR3 spans 15 amino acids. The CDR3 region is CASTQGGTGSAGYTF. CDR3 DNA: TGTGCCAGCACCCAAGGGGGGACAGGGTCGGCTGGCTACACCTTC.

CDR3 region: CASSLAGFEQFF. The DNA for the CDR3 is TGTGCCAGCAGCTTAGCAGGGTTTGAGCAGTTCTTC. This sequence joins TRBV7-8 and TRBJ2-1; D call uncertain. V shed 0 bases and J shed 9 bases, with 6 bases lying between them. CDR1 is SGHVS and CDR2 is FQNEAQ in the germline V gene. This CDR3 has 12 residues.

This clonotype turned up a few times. The chain has TRBV5-5 and TRBJ1-4; D possibly corresponds to TRBD1 (5 bases). The CDR3 covers 14 residues. The V and J ends lost 1 base and 4 bases respectively, with 8 bases between them. Germline V lookup: CDR1 SGHKS, CDR2 YYEKEE (reference sequence). The CDR3 is CASSLNRNNEKLFF. The CDR3 DNA reads as TGTGCCAGCAGCTTGAACAGGAATAATGAAAAACTGTTTTTT.

This clonotype has more than one count but fewer than ten. V gene TRBV12-3 or TRBV12-4 combines with J gene TRBJ2-2, with 8 bases matching TRBD1. The ends lost 7 bases at V and 6 bases at J; junction bases unmatched: 7. This CDR3 contains 14 residues. The DNA for the CDR3 is TGTGCCAGCACCCAGACAGGGGCGGCCGGGGAGCTGTTTTTT. This encodes CASTQTGAAGELFF.

This rearrangement joins TRBV19 to TRBJ1-2; D is ambiguous. Trimming stripped 4 bases from V and 2 bases from J, with 8 bases between. The length of the CDR3 is 13 residues. Germline loops: CDR1 LNHDA, CDR2 SQIVND (reference sequence). The CDR3 DNA sequence: TGTGCCAGTAGTAGGGGAATAAACTATGGCTACACCTTC. As protein: CASSRGINYGYTF.

J is TRBJ2-5 and V is TRBV5-1; 11 nucleotides align to TRBD1. V trimming: 4 bases; J trimming: 4 bases; junction bases outside the gene matches: 12. CDR1 SGHRS and CDR2 YFSETQ come from the germline V gene. CDR3 length: 17 residues. CDR3 amino acids: CASSAGTGGEMRETQYF. DNA for the CDR3: TGCGCCAGCAGCGCTGGGACAGGGGGGGAGATGCGAGAGACCCAGTACTTC.

The V and J genes are TRBV7-3 and TRBJ2-1; no firm D call. Trimming shortened V by 2 bases and J by 5 bases, and 4 bases separated the two germline ends. CDR1 and CDR2 from the germline V gene are SGHTA and FQGTGA. This CDR3 is 12 amino acids long. The CDR3 DNA follows: TGTGCCAGCAGCTTAGCACACAATGAGCAGTTCTTC. Its translation is CASSLAHNEQFF.

The gene calls are TRBV28 and TRBJ2-7, with a tentative D call TRBD1 (5 bases). Germline loops: CDR1 MDHEN, CDR2 SYDVKM. V lost 7 bases and J lost 4, with 14 bases in between. CDR3 size: 13 residues. The CDR3 protein is CASTSTARYEQYF. The CDR3 bases are TGTGCCAGCACCTCGACAGCTAGGTACGAGCAGTACTTC.